These 23 T cell receptor beta chains were all obtained from the same sample, sequenced in a study of T cells in narcolepsy. Some clones are missing from TCRdb's copy, which holds only in-frame ones; the method was immunoSEQ multiplex PCR. The sample contains some 30,000 clones, around 82% of which appear only once. Sequenced material: CD45RA- memory CD4+ T cells from PBMCs. These receptors were collected from a human donor with narcolepsy.

The sample holds one count of this clone. The chain recombines TRBV20-1 with TRBJ2-5; D is uncertain. CDR1 and CDR2 (germline): DFQATT, SNEGSKA (reference sequence). This CDR3 spans 11 amino acids. V shed 0 bases and J shed 5 bases, with 4 bases lying between them. The CDR3 is CSARDLETQYF. The CDR3 DNA reads as TGCAGTGCTAGAGATCTGGAGACCCAGTACTTC.

The rearrangement joins TRBV5-1 to TRBJ2-5, with D perhaps given as TRBD1 or TRBD2 (5 bases each). CDR1 is SGHRS, CDR2 YFSETQ, per germline. The CDR3 runs to 14 residues. V was trimmed by 1 base and J by 5 bases, leaving 12 bases between them. DNA for the CDR3: TGCGCCAGCAGCTTGATAGGGGAGATCGAGACCCAGTACTTC. It is translated as CASSLIGEIETQYF.

This chain uses TRBV19 with TRBJ2-1; 8 nucleotides align to TRBD2. Germline-derived CDR1 and CDR2 are LNHDA and SQIVND (reference sequence). V shed 4 bases and J 2 bases; nucleotides not matched to a gene: 4. The CDR3 has 15 residues. DNA of the CDR3: TGTGCCAGTAGTAGGAGGACTAGCCCCTACAATGAGCAGTTCTTC. Amino acid sequence: CASSRRTSPYNEQFF.

This clone occurred a few times. V gene TRBV5-6 combines with J gene TRBJ1-4; D is perhaps TRBD1 (6 bases). V was cut by 1 base and J by 1 base, with 8 bases left in between. The CDR3 runs to 15 residues. The germline gives CDR1 SGHDT, CDR2 YYEEEE. As DNA, the CDR3 is TGTGCCAGCAGCTTGAAGACAGGAACTAATGAAAAACTGTTTTTT. Its translation is CASSLKTGTNEKLFF.

The V gene is TRBV19, the J gene TRBJ2-7; maybe TRBD1 (6 bases). The V and J ends lost 4 bases and 6 bases respectively, with 13 bases between them. CDR1 LNHDA and CDR2 SQIVND come from the germline V gene (reference sequence). This CDR3 spans 13 amino acids. This CDR3 reads CASSKQGRGEQYF. The CDR3 DNA reads TGTGCCAGTAGTAAACAGGGTAGGGGCGAGCAGTACTTC.

The genes are TRBV6-1 and TRBJ1-5; D is uncertain. In germline, CDR1 is MNHNS, CDR2 SASEGT. The V and J ends lost 4 bases and 4 bases respectively, with 11 bases between them. The CDR3 is 14 amino acids. The CDR3 is CASSVEPGNQPQHF. The CDR3 DNA is TGTGCCAGCAGTGTGGAGCCGGGGAATCAGCCCCAGCATTTT.

The table lists this clone with a few counts. V usage is TRBV5-4 and J usage is TRBJ1-2; a possible D gene is TRBD1 (5 bases). With 5 bases removed from V and 2 bases from J, the gap between germline ends came to 13 bases. The germline CDR1 and CDR2 sequences are SGHNT and YYREEE (reference sequence). CDR3 length: 14 amino acids. CDR3: CASRRDSVNYGYTF. DNA of the CDR3: TGTGCCAGCAGACGGGACTCCGTAAACTATGGCTACACCTTC.

This chain uses TRBV5-1 with TRBJ2-1; TRBD2 might be the D (5 bases). The length of the CDR3 is 12 residues. CDR1 and CDR2 (germline): SGHRS, YFSETQ. The germline V and J ends were trimmed by 0 bases and 7 bases, with 5 bases remaining between them. The CDR3 region has the DNA TGCGCCAGCAGCTTGGGAGGGAATGAGCAGTTCTTC. This translates into CASSLGGNEQFF.

This clone has a handful of counts. The V gene is TRBV7-9, the J gene TRBJ1-1, with D tentatively TRBD1 (5 bases). In germline, CDR1 is SEHNR, CDR2 FQNEAQ (reference sequence). Trimming shortened V by 5 bases and J by 4 bases, and 20 bases separated the two germline ends. The CDR3 spans 16 residues. CDR3 DNA sequence: TGTGCCAGCAGCGTTGAGCGGAAACAGGAAGTCACTGAAGCTTTCTTT. This gives the protein CASSVERKQEVTEAFF. Looking up the rest from reference TRBV7-9 and TRBJ1-1 gives the full variable domain: DTGVSQNPRHKITKRGQNVTFRCDPISEHNRLYWYRQTLGQGPEFLTYFQNEAQLEKSRLLSDRFSAERPKGSFSTLEIQRTEQGDSAMYLCASSVERKQEVTEAFFGQGTRLTVV.

The CDR3 reads CASTPGARGSQPQHF. DNA for the CDR3: TGTGCCAGTACGCCTGGGGCCAGGGGGAGCCAGCCCCAGCATTTT. The genes are TRBV19 and TRBJ1-5, with TRBD1 matching 7 bases. The CDR3 is 15 residues long. Germline V gives CDR1 LNHDA, CDR2 SQIVND (reference sequence). V dropped 7 bases and J dropped 7; count of bases not matched to a gene: 13.

V and J are TRBV20-1 and TRBJ1-3; D gene unclear. CDR1 is DFQATT and CDR2 is SNEGSKA in the germline V gene (reference sequence). This CDR3 has 11 amino acids. V lost 6 bases and J lost 8, with 11 bases in between. The DNA of the CDR3 is TGCAGTGCCACCCATCAAGACACCATATATTTT. Its translation: CSATHQDTIYF.

The chain has TRBV7-7 and TRBJ2-5; 7 nucleotides match TRBD1. Germline V gene sequence: CDR1 SSHAT, CDR2 FNYEAQ (reference sequence). The J segment lost 3 bases and the V segment lost 5 bases, leaving 3 bases of the junction unmatched. The CDR3 runs to 13 residues. This chain's CDR3 is CASSRDREETQYF. The CDR3 DNA follows: TGTGCCAGCAGCAGAGACAGGGAAGAGACCCAGTACTTC.

This clone appeared a few times. This rearrangement joins TRBV5-5 to TRBJ1-1; no definite D call. V lost 3 bases and J 3 bases, leaving 24 bases between the germline ends. Germline V gives CDR1 SGHKS, CDR2 YYEKEE (reference sequence). The CDR3 runs to 18 residues. CDR3 protein: CASSWVAGLSSMYTEAFF. In DNA, the CDR3 is TGTGCCAGCAGCTGGGTAGCAGGTTTAAGTTCTATGTACACTGAAGCTTTCTTT.

The chain has TRBV9 and TRBJ2-1; 12 bases agree with TRBD1. Trimming removed 3 bases from V and 9 bases from J; junction bases left unmatched: 13. Germline CDR1 is SGDLS and CDR2 is YYNGEE. This CDR3 has 17 residues. The CDR3 protein is CASSERKPGTGGSEQFF. In DNA form, the CDR3 reads TGTGCCAGCAGCGAGAGGAAACCGGGGACAGGGGGCAGTGAGCAGTTCTTC.

This chain connects TRBV18 to TRBJ2-1; TRBD2 aligns across 7 bases. Germline V gene lookup returns CDR1 KGHSH and CDR2 LQKENI. V lost 0 bases to trimming and J lost 5 bases; unmatched junction nucleotides: 10. This CDR3 spans 17 amino acids. The CDR3: CASSPPPRRETHNEQFF. CDR3 in DNA: TGTGCCAGCTCACCACCGCCGCGGCGGGAGACACACAATGAGCAGTTCTTC.

The chain uses TRBV5-4 and TRBJ2-5; 9 positions agree with TRBD2. CDR1 and CDR2 from the germline V gene are SGHNT and YYREEE (reference sequence). Unmatched junction bases numbered 14, after V lost 0 bases and J lost 5 bases. This CDR3 is built from 18 residues. Here the CDR3 DNA reads TGTGCCAGCAGCTTGGCAGTGGCTAGCGGGACGGTTGGGGAGACCCAGTACTTC. Protein: CASSLAVASGTVGETQYF.

The chain joins TRBV25-1 to TRBJ2-7; either TRBD1 or TRBD2 may fit D (5 bases each). Between the trimmed V and J ends, which lost 5 bases and 6 bases, there was a span of 17 bases. Germline assignment: CDR1 MGHDK and CDR2 SYGVNS. CDR3 length equals 14 residues. CDR3 sequence reads: CASSLGARVLEQYF. The CDR3 DNA is TGTGCCAGCAGTCTCGGGGCCAGGGTCCTCGAGCAGTACTTC.

V is TRBV6-5 and J is TRBJ1-6, with 7 bases identical to TRBD1. With 4 bases clipped from V and 10 bases from J, the junction kept 10 bases outside the gene matches. CDR3 size: 15 residues. Germline V gives CDR1 MNHEY, CDR2 SVGAGI. The CDR3 region is CASSFSTGVSSPLHF. CDR3 bases: TGTGCCAGCAGTTTTTCTACAGGGGTATCGTCACCCCTCCACTTT.

The chain uses TRBV27 and TRBJ1-1, with a tentative D call TRBD1 (5 bases). Germline values: CDR1 MNHEY, CDR2 SMNVEV (reference sequence). The V end was cut by 3 bases, the J end by 4 bases, with 18 bases between. The CDR3 spans 16 residues. The CDR3 here is CASSFIGATGPTEAFF. The CDR3 region has the DNA TGTGCCAGCAGTTTTATCGGGGCAACAGGACCCACTGAAGCTTTCTTT.

V and J are TRBV2 and TRBJ1-6; D is perhaps TRBD1 (5 bases). The V end lost 7 bases, the J end lost 3 bases, and 10 bases lay between the germline ends. Per germline, CDR1 SNHLY and CDR2 FYNNEI. The CDR3 loop spans 14 amino acids. The CDR3 nucleotides read TGTGCCAGCAACCGACAGAACTATAATTCACCCCTCCACTTT. This sequence encodes CASNRQNYNSPLHF.

V is TRBV10-3 and J is TRBJ1-2; the D gene is possibly TRBD1 (5 bases). The CDR3 spans 13 residues. Germline V lookup: CDR1 ENHRY, CDR2 SYGVKD. V was cut by 2 bases and J by 8 bases, with 12 bases left in between. The CDR3 DNA follows: TGTGCCATCAGTGAGAATTCAGGGTCCGGCTACACCTTC. Translated: CAISENSGSGYTF.

This chain connects TRBV18 to TRBJ2-7; 10 bases align to TRBD1. The germline gives CDR1 KGHSH, CDR2 LQKENI. The CDR3 has 14 amino acids. Trimming took 6 bases from V and 2 from J; bases not matched to a gene: 4. DNA for the CDR3: TGTGCCAGCTCCGGGACAGGGGATCCCTACGAGCAGTACTTC. Encoded protein: CASSGTGDPYEQYF.

The V gene is TRBV5-1, the J gene TRBJ2-7, with 9 bases that match TRBD1. After removal of 5 bases from V and 3 bases from J, the junction contained 9 bases not matched to a gene. The germline V gene has CDR1 SGHRS and CDR2 YFSETQ. This CDR3 is built from 15 residues. CDR3 bases: TGCGCCAGCAGTAAGCCCCGGACAGGGGACTACGAGCAGTACTTC. Amino acid sequence: CASSKPRTGDYEQYF.